This entry lists 14 T cell receptor beta chains sequenced from one sample in a study of OX40 agonist ivuxolimab in advanced cancers. Only in-frame clones appear in the TCRdb table, and some are missing; sequencing was by immunoSEQ multiplex PCR. In the table there are 90,000 to 100,000 clones, around 87% of which are singletons. Sequences were derived from CD4+ or CD8+ T cells sorted from blood, sampled in a trial of the OX40 agonist ivuxolimab. The receptors derive from an adult with an advanced solid tumor such as melanoma, head and neck, liver or kidney cancer.

The chain recombines TRBV7-9 with TRBJ1-5, with D uncertain. CDR3 length equals 14 residues. The germline V gene has CDR1 SEHNR and CDR2 FQNEAQ (reference sequence). Trimming stripped 3 bases from V and 2 bases from J, with 8 bases between. CDR3 sequence reads: CASSFGRGNQPQHF. CDR3 in DNA: TGTGCCAGCAGCTTCGGAAGGGGCAATCAGCCCCAGCATTTT.

The CDR3 DNA reads TGTGCCAGTACCAGGGAGGGTCGTGCAGGGACTTACGAGCAGTACTTC. Its protein product is CASTREGRAGTYEQYF. V is TRBV19 and J is TRBJ2-7; 7 positions agree with TRBD2. Germline V gene sequence: CDR1 LNHDA, CDR2 SQIVND (reference sequence). The CDR3 loop spans 16 amino acids. Trimming cost V 7 bases and J 4 bases; bases outside gene matches: 16.

The chain has TRBV29-1 and TRBJ1-2; 10 bases agree with TRBD1. CDR3 length: 13 amino acids. Germline-derived CDR1 and CDR2 are SQVTM and ANQGSEA. V dropped 4 bases and J dropped 8; count of bases not matched to a gene: 7. Here the CDR3 reads CSVGTWTGGGYTF. The CDR3 bases are TGCAGCGTTGGAACATGGACAGGGGGAGGCTACACCTTC.

The chain links TRBV7-6 to TRBJ1-1; D ambiguous. Trimming left V 3 bases short and J 1 base short, with 0 bases between. CDR1 is SGHVS and CDR2 is FNYEAQ in the germline V gene. The CDR3 runs to 11 residues. This CDR3 reads CASSLNTEAFF. The CDR3 DNA reads as TGTGCCAGCAGCTTGAACACTGAAGCTTTCTTT.

The gene calls are TRBV5-4 and TRBJ2-5; no firm D call. CDR3 length: 15 amino acids. CDR1 is SGHNT and CDR2 is YYREEE in the germline V gene (reference sequence). Trimming removed 0 bases from V and 5 bases from J, with 14 bases in between. CDR3 sequence: CASSLAGGELETQYF. The CDR3 DNA sequence: TGTGCCAGCAGCTTGGCCGGCGGTGAATTGGAGACCCAGTACTTC. Variable domain in full (rest from reference TRBV5-4 and TRBJ2-5): ETGVTQSPTHLIKTRGQQVTLRCSSQSGHNTVSWYQQALGQGPQFIFQYYREEENGRGNFPPRFSGLQFPNYSSELNVNALELDDSALYLCASSLAGGELETQYFGPGTRLLVL.

This chain connects TRBV2 to TRBJ2-7, with D perhaps TRBD2 (7 bases). CDR1 is SNHLY and CDR2 is FYNNEI in the germline V gene. Trimming stripped 6 bases from V and 6 bases from J, with 21 bases between. This CDR3 has 15 residues. DNA for the CDR3: TGTGCCAGCAGCAACCCGGCGGGGGCTACGAGCGAGCAGTACTTC. Translated: CASSNPAGATSEQYF.

CDR3 sequence (DNA): TGTGCCAGCAGTCGCCCTAGAACCGGGTCCAGCCTTAACGAGCAGTACTTC. Amino acid sequence: CASSRPRTGSSLNEQYF. The chain recombines TRBV27 with TRBJ2-7; no firm D call. There are 17 residues in the CDR3. Per the germline V gene, CDR1 is MNHEY and CDR2 is SMNVEV (reference sequence). V shed 5 bases and J shed 5 bases, with 25 bases lying between them.

The CDR3 sequence: CARSFEVQREQYF. The CDR3 DNA reads TGTGCCAGAAGCTTTGAAGTACAACGCGAGCAGTACTTC. The chain joins TRBV5-3 to TRBJ2-7; D not certain. TRBV5-3 is identified as an open reading frame with a role that is uncertain. Deletions cut 2 bases from V and 6 bases from J, with 12 bases between. CDR3 length: 13 residues.

The CDR3: CASSLPPGLAILNHEQYF. CDR3 nucleotides: TGTGCCAGCAGTTTGCCTCCGGGACTAGCGATCCTCAACCACGAGCAGTACTTC. The rearrangement links TRBV7-9 to TRBJ2-7; 10 nucleotides match TRBD2. The junction had 19 bases not matched to a gene; V was cut back by 6 bases and J by 5 bases. From germline, CDR1 is SEHNR and CDR2 FQNEAQ (reference sequence). This CDR3 is 18 amino acids long.

This clone was seen a handful of times. The CDR3 DNA reads TGTGCCAGCAGTCTAGACTACAGGGTGGGTGAAAAACTGTTTTTT. It codes for CASSLDYRVGEKLFF. The V call is TRBV27, the J call TRBJ1-4; TRBD1 might be the D (6 bases). Trimming took 5 bases from V and 7 from J, leaving 17 bases between them. This CDR3 has 15 residues. CDR1 is MNHEY and CDR2 is SMNVEV in the germline V gene (reference sequence).

CDR3 sequence (DNA): TGTGCCAGCAGCCCACCTGGACAGGGCAATGAGCAGTTCTTC. Residues: CASSPPGQGNEQFF. The V call is TRBV14, the J call TRBJ2-1, with 8 bases aligning to TRBD1. CDR1 SGHDN and CDR2 FVKESK come from the germline V gene. V trimming: 4 bases; J trimming: 6 bases; junction bases outside the gene matches: 5. This CDR3 contains 14 residues.

This clone was counted between two and nine times. CDR3 in DNA: TGTGCCAGTAGTAATTCAGGGAGAAACTACGAGCAGTACTTC. It yields the protein CASSNSGRNYEQYF. The rearrangement joins TRBV19 to TRBJ2-7; D assignment may be TRBD1 or TRBD2 (5 bases each). The length of the CDR3 is 14 residues. Germline-derived CDR1 and CDR2 are LNHDA and SQIVND (reference sequence). V was trimmed by 4 bases and J by 3 bases, leaving 13 bases between them.

The chain carries TRBV10-3 and TRBJ2-5; D possibly corresponds to TRBD1 (5 bases). The DNA end lines up better with TRBJ2-7; the J call may be wrong. Germline V lookup: CDR1 ENHRY, CDR2 SYGVKD. This CDR3 has 14 amino acids. The CDR3 region has the DNA TGTGCCACCGGCTGGGGCGAACGCTCCTACGAGCAGTACTTC. This gives the protein CATGWGERSYEQYF.

Regarding this clone: An end of the junction differs from the germline gene, which may be a read error. The chain couples TRBV9 to TRBJ2-2; TRBD2 matches at 8 bases. CDR1 and CDR2 from the germline V gene are SGDLS and YYNGEE. CDR3 length: 15 residues. Written as DNA, the CDR3 is TGTGCCAGCGGCGTTAGCGGGATGTTTAACGGGGAGCTGTTTTTT. It encodes CASGVSGMFNGELFF.